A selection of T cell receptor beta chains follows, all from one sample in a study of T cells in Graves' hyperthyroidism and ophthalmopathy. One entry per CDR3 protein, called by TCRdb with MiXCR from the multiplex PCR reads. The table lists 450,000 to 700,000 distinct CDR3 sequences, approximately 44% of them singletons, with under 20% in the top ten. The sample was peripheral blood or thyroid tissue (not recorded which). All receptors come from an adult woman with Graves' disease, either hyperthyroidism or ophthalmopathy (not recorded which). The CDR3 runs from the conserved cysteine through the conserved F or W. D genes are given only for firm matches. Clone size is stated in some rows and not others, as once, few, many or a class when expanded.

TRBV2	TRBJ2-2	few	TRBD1	CASRDSLPF	TGTGCCAGCCGGGACAGCCTTCCTTTT
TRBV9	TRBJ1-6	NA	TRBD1	CASSVSGTGENSPLHF	TGTGCCAGCAGCGTATCCGGGACAGGGGAAAACTCACCCCTCCACTTT
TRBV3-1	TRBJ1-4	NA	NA	CASSQEGAANEKLFF	TGTGCCAGCAGCCAAGAAGGGGCTGCTAATGAAAAACTGTTTTTT
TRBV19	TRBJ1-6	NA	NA	CASSLGGAFGSPLHF	TGTGCCAGTAGTTTGGGGGGGGCCTTCGGGTCACCCCTCCACTTT
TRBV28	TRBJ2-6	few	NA	CASSPPGAGANVLTF	TGTGCCAGCAGCCCCCCTGGGGCTGGGGCCAACGTCCTGACTTTC
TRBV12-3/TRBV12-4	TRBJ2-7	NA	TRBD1	CASSTTGGTRRGEQYF	TGTGCCAGCAGTACGACAGGGGGCACCCGAAGAGGCGAGCAGTACTTC
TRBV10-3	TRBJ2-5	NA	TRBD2	CAISELGGTDEQYF	TGTGCCATCAGTGAACTGGGGGGGACGGATGAGCAGTACTTC
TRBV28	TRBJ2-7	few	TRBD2	CASSLWTRSGEQYF	TGTGCCAGCAGTTTGTGGACTAGATCAGGCGAGCAGTACTTC
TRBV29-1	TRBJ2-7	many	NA	CSVGRGGQSYEQYF	TGCAGCGTTGGGAGGGGGGGGCAGAGCTACGAGCAGTACTTC
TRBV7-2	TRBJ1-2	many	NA	CASSFYRRDGYTF	TGTGCCAGCAGCTTTTACAGGAGGGATGGCTACACCTTC
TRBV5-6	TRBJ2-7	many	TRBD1	CASSLRRTGEREQYF	TGTGCCAGCAGCTTGCGGAGGACAGGGGAGCGAGAGCAGTACTTC
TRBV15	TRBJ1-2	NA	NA	CATSSWGGYGYTF	TGTGCCACCAGCAGTTGGGGAGGGTACGGCTACACCTTC
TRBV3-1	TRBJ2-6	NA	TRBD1	CASSPGQGNSGANVLTF	TGTGCCAGCTCACCGGGACAGGGAAACTCTGGGGCCAACGTCCTGACTTTC
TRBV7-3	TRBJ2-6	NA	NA	CASSNSSGANVLTF	TGTGCCAGCAGCAATTCTTCTGGGGCCAACGTCCTGACTTTC
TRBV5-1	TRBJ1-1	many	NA	CASSLDLDGMNTEAFF	TGCGCCAGCAGCTTGGACCTGGACGGAATGAACACTGAAGCTTTCTTT
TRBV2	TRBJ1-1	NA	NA	CASSELGREAFF	TGTGCCAGCAGTGAACTGGGGAGGGAGGCTTTCTTT
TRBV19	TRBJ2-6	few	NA	CASRPSRANVLTF	TGTGCCAGTAGACCCTCGCGGGCCAACGTCCTGACTTTC
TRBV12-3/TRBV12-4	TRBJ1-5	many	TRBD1	CASSPQGVLGSNQPQHF	TGTGCCAGCAGTCCACAGGGGGTATTGGGTAGCAATCAGCCCCAGCATTTT
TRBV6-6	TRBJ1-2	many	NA	CASSRRGTEGGYGYTF	TGTGCCAGCAGCCGACGGGGGACTGAGGGGGGCTATGGCTACACCTTC
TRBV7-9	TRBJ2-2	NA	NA	CASSPDRMNTGELFF	TGTGCCAGCAGTCCTGACAGGATGAACACCGGGGAGCTGTTTTTT
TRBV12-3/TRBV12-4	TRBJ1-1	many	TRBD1	CASRGGTGNTEAFF	TGTGCCAGCAGAGGGGGGACAGGGAACACTGAAGCTTTCTTT
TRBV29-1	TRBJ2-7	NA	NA	CSVGRGSHEQYF	TGCAGCGTGGGCAGGGGTTCCCACGAGCAGTACTTC
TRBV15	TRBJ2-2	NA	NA	CATSRGGTNTGELFF	TGTGCCACCAGCAGAGGCGGAACGAACACCGGGGAGCTGTTTTTT
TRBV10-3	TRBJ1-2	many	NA	CAISELLGRGPSRGYGYTF	TGTGCCATCAGTGAGCTCCTTGGGAGAGGACCTTCGCGAGGGTATGGCTACACCTTC
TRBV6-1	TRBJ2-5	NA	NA	CASSIQGTQYF	TGTGCCAGCAGTATCCAGGGGACCCAGTACTTC
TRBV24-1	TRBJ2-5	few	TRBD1	CATSDTGQYQETQYF	TGTGCCACCAGTGATACGGGACAGTACCAAGAGACCCAGTACTTC
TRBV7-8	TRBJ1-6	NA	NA	CASSGTNSPLHF	TGTGCCAGCAGCGGTACAAATTCACCCCTCCACTTT
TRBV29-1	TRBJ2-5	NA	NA	CSVGIRGEGETQYF	TGCAGCGTAGGAATCCGTGGAGAGGGAGAGACCCAGTACTTC
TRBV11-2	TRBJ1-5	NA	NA	CASSLEWGAVGNQPQHF	TGTGCCAGCAGCTTAGAATGGGGGGCTGTGGGCAATCAGCCCCAGCATTTT
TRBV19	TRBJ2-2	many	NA	CASSIYRETGELFF	TGTGCCAGTAGTATCTACAGGGAGACCGGGGAGCTGTTTTTT
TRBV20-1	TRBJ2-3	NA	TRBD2	CSAFRLAGEGSDTQYF	TGCAGTGCTTTCCGCTTAGCGGGGGAGGGGTCAGATACGCAGTATTTT